The sequence of this T cell receptor beta chain was determined in a study of T cells in Graves' hyperthyroidism and ophthalmopathy. RNA transcripts provided the source from which TCR beta CDR3 regions were amplified. TCR CDR3 regions were first amplified by RT-PCR with HTBI primers. TCRdb fed the multiplex PCR reads into MiXCR, producing one record per CDR3 protein. This sample has 300,000 to 450,000 distinct CDR3 sequences, with 14% found just once. Germline V gives CDR1 KGHDR, CDR2 SFDVKD. The CDR3 is made up of 15 amino acids. The V and J ends lost 4 bases and 1 base respectively, with 11 bases between them. This clonotype occurred many times.

V gene TRBV24-1 combines with J gene TRBJ2-3; possibly TRBD2 for D (6 bases). The receptor was isolated from a woman aged 60-75 years with Graves' hyperthyroidism. The sequencing input was blood. CDR3 nucleotide sequence: TGTGCCACCAGTGAGCGGGGAGCGGGCACAGATACGCAGTATTTT. It specifies CATSERGAGTDTQYF.